This TCR beta chain was obtained from a study of OX40 agonist ivuxolimab in advanced cancers. Trimming took off 8 bases at V and 1 base at J, with 11 bases between the two ends. Germline assignment: CDR1 LNHDA and CDR2 SQIVND (reference sequence). This CDR3 region has 14 residues. Generated by immunoSEQ multiplex PCR, the TCRdb table keeps only in-frame clones and is missing some. The data contain around 91,000 clones, roughly 89% of them singletons. General observations from the study: Clones of CD4+ and CD8+ blood T cells grew by week 6 at doses of 0.1 to 3.0 mg/kg.

Comment on this clone: The antigen is unknown.

The sequencing used CD4+ or CD8+ T cells sorted from blood, collected in a trial of the OX40 agonist ivuxolimab. The sequence came from an adult with an advanced solid tumor such as melanoma, head and neck, liver or kidney cancer. This chain uses TRBV19 with TRBJ2-2, with D tentatively TRBD1 (5 bases). The CDR3 region has the DNA TGTGCCAGTTTCTCTGACAGGAACACCGGGGAGCTGTTTTTT. Amino acids: CASFSDRNTGELFF.